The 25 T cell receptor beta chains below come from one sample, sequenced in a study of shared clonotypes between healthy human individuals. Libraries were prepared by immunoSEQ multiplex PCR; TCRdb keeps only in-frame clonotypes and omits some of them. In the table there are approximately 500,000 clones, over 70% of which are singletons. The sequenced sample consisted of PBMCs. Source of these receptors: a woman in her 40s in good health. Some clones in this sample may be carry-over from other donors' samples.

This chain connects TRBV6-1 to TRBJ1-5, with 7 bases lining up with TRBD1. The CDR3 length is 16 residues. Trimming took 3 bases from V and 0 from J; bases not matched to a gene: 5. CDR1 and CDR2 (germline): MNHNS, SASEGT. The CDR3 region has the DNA TGTGCCAGCAGTGACATGACAGGGATTAGCAATCAGCCCCAGCATTTT. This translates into CASSDMTGISNQPQHF.

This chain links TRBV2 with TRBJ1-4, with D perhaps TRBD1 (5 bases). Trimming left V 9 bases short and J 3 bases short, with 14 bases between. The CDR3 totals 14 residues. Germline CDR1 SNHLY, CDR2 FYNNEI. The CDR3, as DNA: TGTGCCAGTGAGGGGAGGATTGCTAATGAAAAACTGTTTTTT. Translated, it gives CASEGRIANEKLFF.

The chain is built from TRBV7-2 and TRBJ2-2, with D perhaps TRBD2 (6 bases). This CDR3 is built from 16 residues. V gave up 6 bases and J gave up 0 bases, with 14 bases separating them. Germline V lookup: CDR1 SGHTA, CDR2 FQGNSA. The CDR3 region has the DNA TGTGCCAGCAGGGCCCATCCGGGGGCGAACACCGGGGAGCTGTTTTTT. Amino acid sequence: CASRAHPGANTGELFF. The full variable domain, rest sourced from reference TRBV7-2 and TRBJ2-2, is GAGVSQSPSNKVTEKGKDVELRCDPISGHTALYWYRQSLGQGLEFLIYFQGNSAPDKSGLPSDRFSAERTGGSVSTLTIQRTQQEDSAVYLCASRAHPGANTGELFFGEGSRLTVL.

The CDR3 loop is CASSLQGSNEKLFF. As DNA, the CDR3 is TGTGCCAGTAGTCTACAGGGATCTAATGAAAAACTGTTTTTT. The rearrangement uses TRBV19 and TRBJ1-4, with D perhaps TRBD1 (6 bases). This CDR3 has 14 amino acids. The V gene's germline CDR1 is LNHDA and CDR2 SQIVND (reference sequence). Trimming took 5 bases from V and 3 from J, leaving 10 bases between them.

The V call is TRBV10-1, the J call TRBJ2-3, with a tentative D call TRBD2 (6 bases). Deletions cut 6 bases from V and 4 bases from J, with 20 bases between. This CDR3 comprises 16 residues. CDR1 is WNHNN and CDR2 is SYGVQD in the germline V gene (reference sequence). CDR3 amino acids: CASSPQAGRNADTQYF. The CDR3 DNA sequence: TGCGCCAGCAGCCCCCAGGCGGGACGAAACGCAGATACGCAGTATTTT.

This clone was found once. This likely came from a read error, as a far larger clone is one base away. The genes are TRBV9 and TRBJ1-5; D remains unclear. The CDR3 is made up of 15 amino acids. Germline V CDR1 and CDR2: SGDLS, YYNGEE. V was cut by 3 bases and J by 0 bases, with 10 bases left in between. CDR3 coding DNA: TGTGCCAGCAGCGCGACCGGCGGTAGCAATCAGCCCCAGCATTTT. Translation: CASSATGGSNQPQHF.

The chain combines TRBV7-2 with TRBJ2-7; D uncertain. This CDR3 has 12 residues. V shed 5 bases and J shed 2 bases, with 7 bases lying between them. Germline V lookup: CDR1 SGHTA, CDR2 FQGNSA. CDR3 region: CASSLNTYEQYF. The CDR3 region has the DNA TGTGCCAGCAGCCTCAATACCTACGAGCAGTACTTC.

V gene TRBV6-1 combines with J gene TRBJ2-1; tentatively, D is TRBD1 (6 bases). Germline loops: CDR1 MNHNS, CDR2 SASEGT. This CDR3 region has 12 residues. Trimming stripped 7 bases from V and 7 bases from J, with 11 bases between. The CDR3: CASTQGRNEQFF. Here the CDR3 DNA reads TGTGCCAGCACGCAGGGGCGAAATGAGCAGTTCTTC.

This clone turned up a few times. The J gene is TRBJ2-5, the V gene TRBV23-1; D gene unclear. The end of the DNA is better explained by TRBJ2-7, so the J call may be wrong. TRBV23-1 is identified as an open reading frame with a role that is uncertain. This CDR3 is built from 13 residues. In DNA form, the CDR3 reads TGCGCCAGCATTGAAGGGATCCCCTACGAGCAGTACTTC. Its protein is CASIEGIPYEQYF.

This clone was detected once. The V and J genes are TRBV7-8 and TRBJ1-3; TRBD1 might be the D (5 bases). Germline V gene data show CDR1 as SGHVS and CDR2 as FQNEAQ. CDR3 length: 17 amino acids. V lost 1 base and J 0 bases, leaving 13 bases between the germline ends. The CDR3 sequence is CASSLGSGHSSGNTIYF. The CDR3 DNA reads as TGTGCCAGCAGCTTAGGAAGTGGACACTCCTCTGGAAACACCATATATTTT.

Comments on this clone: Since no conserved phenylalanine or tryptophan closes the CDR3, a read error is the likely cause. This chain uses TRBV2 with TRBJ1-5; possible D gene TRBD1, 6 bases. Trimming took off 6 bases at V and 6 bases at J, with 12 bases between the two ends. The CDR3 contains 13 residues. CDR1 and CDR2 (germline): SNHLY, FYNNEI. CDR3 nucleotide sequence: TGTGCCAGCAGACGGGACACAGGTCAGCCCCAGCATCTT. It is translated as CASRRDTGQPQHL.

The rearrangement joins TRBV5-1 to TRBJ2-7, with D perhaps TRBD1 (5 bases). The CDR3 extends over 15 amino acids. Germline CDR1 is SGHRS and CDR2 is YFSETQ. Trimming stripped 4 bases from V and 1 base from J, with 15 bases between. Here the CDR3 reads CASSVQGALSYEQYF. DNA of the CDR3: TGCGCCAGCAGCGTGCAGGGTGCTCTGTCCTACGAGCAGTACTTC.

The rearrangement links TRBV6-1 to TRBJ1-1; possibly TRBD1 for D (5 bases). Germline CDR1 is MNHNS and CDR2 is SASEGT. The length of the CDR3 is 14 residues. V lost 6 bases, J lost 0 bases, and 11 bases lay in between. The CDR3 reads CASSVGRMNTEAFF. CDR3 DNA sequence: TGTGCCAGCAGCGTGGGACGAATGAACACTGAAGCTTTCTTT.

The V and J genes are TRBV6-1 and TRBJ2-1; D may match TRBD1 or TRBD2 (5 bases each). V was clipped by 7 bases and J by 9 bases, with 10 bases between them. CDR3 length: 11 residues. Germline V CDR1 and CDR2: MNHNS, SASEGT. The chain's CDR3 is CASTRGGEQFF. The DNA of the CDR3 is TGTGCCAGCACCCGGGGCGGTGAGCAGTTCTTC.

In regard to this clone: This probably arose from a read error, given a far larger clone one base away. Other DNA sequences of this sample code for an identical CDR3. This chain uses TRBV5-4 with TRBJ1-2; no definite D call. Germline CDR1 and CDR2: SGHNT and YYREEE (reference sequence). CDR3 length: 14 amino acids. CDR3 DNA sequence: TGCGCCAGCAGCTTGGATCGGGGTAGCTATGGCTACACCTTC. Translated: CASSLDRGSYGYTF.

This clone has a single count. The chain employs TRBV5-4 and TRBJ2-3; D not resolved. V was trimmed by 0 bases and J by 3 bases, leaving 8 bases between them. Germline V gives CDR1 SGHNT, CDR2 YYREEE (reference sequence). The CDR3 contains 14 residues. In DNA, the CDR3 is TGTGCCAGCAGCTTGGCCAGCAGGACAGATACGCAGTATTTT. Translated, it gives CASSLASRTDTQYF.

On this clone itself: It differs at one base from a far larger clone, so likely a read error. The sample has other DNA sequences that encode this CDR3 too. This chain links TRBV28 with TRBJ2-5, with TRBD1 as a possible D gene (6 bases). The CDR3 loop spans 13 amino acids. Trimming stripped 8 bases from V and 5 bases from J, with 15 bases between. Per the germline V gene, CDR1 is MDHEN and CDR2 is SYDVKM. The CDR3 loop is CASGLGGQETQYF. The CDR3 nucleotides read TGTGCCAGCGGACTCGGCGGACAGGAGACCCAGTACTTC.

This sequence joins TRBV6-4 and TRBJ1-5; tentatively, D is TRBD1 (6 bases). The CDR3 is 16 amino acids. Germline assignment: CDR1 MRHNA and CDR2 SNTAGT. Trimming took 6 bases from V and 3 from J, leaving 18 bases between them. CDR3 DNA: TGTGCCAGCAGCCCGGTAGGCGGGGGACACAATCAGCCCCAGCATTTT. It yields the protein CASSPVGGGHNQPQHF.

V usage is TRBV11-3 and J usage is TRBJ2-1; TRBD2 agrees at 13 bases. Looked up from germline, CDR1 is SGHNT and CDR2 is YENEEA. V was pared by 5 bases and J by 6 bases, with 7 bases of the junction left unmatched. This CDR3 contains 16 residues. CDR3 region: CASSKLLAGGGNEQFF. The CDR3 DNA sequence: TGTGCCAGCAGCAAACTACTAGCGGGAGGGGGCAATGAGCAGTTCTTC.

Written as DNA, the CDR3 is TGTGCCAGCAGACAAAACTCTGGAAACACCATATATTTT. It translates to CASRQNSGNTIYF. The chain employs TRBV7-9 and TRBJ1-3; D is undetermined. This CDR3 comprises 13 residues. Germline CDR1 SEHNR, CDR2 FQNEAQ (reference sequence). V was shortened by 6 bases and J by 0 bases, with 6 bases between the two germline ends.

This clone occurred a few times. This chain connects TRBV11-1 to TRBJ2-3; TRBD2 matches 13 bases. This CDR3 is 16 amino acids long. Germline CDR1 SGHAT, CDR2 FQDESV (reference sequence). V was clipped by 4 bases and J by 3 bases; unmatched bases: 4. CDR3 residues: CASSSGLAGRTDTQYF. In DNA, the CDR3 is TGTGCCAGCAGCTCGGGACTAGCGGGAAGAACAGATACGCAGTATTTT. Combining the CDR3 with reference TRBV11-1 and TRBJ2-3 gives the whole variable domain EAEVAQSPRYKITEKSQAVAFWCDPISGHATLYWYRQILGQGPELLVQFQDESVVDDSQLPKDRFSAERLKGVDSTLKIQPAELGDSAMYLCASSSGLAGRTDTQYFGPGTRLTVL.

The CDR3 region is CASSLLSSGAYNEQFF. The DNA for the CDR3 is TGCGCCAGCAGCCTATTATCTAGCGGGGCCTACAATGAGCAGTTCTTC. The V and J genes are TRBV5-1 and TRBJ2-1; 9 bases align to TRBD2. V shed 4 bases, J shed 2 bases, and the junction held 7 bases outside the gene matches. The germline V gene has CDR1 SGHRS and CDR2 YFSETQ. The CDR3 covers 16 residues.

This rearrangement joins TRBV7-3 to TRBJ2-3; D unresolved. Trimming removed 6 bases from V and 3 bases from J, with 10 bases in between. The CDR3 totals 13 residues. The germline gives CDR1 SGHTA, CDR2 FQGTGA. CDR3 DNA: TGTGCCAGCAGAGCCGTGGGGACAGATACGCAGTATTTT. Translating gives CASRAVGTDTQYF.

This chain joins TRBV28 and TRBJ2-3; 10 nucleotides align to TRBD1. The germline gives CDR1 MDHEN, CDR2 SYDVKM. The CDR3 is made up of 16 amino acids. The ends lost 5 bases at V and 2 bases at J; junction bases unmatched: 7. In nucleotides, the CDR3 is TGTGCCAGCAGTAACCGGGACAGGGGCCTCACAGATACGCAGTATTTT. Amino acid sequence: CASSNRDRGLTDTQYF.

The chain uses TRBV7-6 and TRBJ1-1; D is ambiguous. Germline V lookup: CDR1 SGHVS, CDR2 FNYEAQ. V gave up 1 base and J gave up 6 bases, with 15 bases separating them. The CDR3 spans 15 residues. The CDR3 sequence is CASSLGVERSSEAFF. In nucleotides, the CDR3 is TGTGCCAGCAGCTTAGGAGTAGAACGCTCCTCTGAAGCTTTCTTT.